This T cell receptor beta chain appears in the sequencing data of a study of T cell repertoires in cytomegalovirus infection. Germline assignment: CDR1 MNHNY and CDR2 SVGAGI (reference sequence). Trimming took 10 bases from V and 8 from J, leaving 20 bases between them. The CDR3 has 13 residues. One entry per CDR3 protein results from TCRdb running MiXCR on the reads. The sample has under 850,000 distinct CDR3 sequences, about a third seen once. Input material: PBMCs. The chain carries TRBV6-6 and TRBJ1-2, with a weak D call TRBD1 (5 bases). The TCR originated in a human donor in good health (CMV status not recorded). Some clones in this sample may be carry-over from other donors' samples. CDR3 in DNA: TGTGCCACCTCGTGGGGCGCAGTCCAGGGCTACACCTTC. It specifies CATSWGAVQGYTF.